Listed here are 6 T cell receptor beta chains from one sample, sequenced in a study of T cell responses to AZD1222 COVID-19 vaccine. Clones were read by immunoSEQ multiplex PCR, and TCRdb kept only the in-frame ones, dropping some. The sample yields 150,000 to 160,000 clones, about 88% seen once. This specimen was peripheral blood, taken after recovery from COVID-19. These receptor sequences come from an adult who had recovered from COVID-19.

The V gene is TRBV7-8, the J gene TRBJ2-7; no firm D call. The CDR3 runs to 15 residues. V lost 1 base to trimming and J lost 0 bases, with 10 bases between them. From germline, CDR1 is SGHVS and CDR2 FQNEAQ. The CDR3 DNA sequence: TGTGCCAGCAGCTTAGATCGACCTACCTCCTACGAGCAGTACTTC. Amino acids: CASSLDRPTSYEQYF.

This clone was observed a handful of times. This chain connects TRBV5-1 to TRBJ1-1; D is uncertain. The length of the CDR3 is 13 residues. Trimming cost V 5 bases and J 3 bases, with 11 bases left between them. Per the germline V gene, CDR1 is SGHRS and CDR2 is YFSETQ. The CDR3 DNA reads as TGCGCCAGCAGTTTCTCCTGGGACACTGAAGCTTTCTTT. It specifies CASSFSWDTEAFF.

The chain carries TRBV6-5 and TRBJ1-1, with D uncertain. Between the trimmed V and J ends, which lost 4 bases and 4 bases, there was a span of 7 bases. Germline V gives CDR1 MNHEY, CDR2 SVGAGI. The CDR3 covers 12 residues. The CDR3 reads CASSSVGTEAFF. As DNA, the CDR3 is TGTGCCAGCAGTTCTGTGGGCACTGAAGCTTTCTTT.

The J gene is TRBJ2-7, the V gene TRBV12-5; 8 bases align to TRBD1. This CDR3 is 13 amino acids long. J gave up 6 bases and V 7 bases, and 8 bases lay outside the gene matches. CDR1 LGHNT and CDR2 FRNRAP come from the germline V gene. The CDR3 here is CASDGQGAGEQYF. The CDR3 nucleotides are TGTGCTAGTGACGGGCAGGGGGCCGGCGAGCAGTACTTC.

This clone was observed a handful of times. V is TRBV5-4 and J is TRBJ2-5; TRBD2 agrees at 10 bases. This CDR3 is 15 amino acids long. J was trimmed by 5 bases and V by 4 bases; bases with no gene match: 8. CDR1 and CDR2 from the germline V gene are SGHNT and YYREEE (reference sequence). The DNA for the CDR3 is TGTGCCAGCAGCCGACTAGCGGGTAATCGGGAGACCCAGTACTTC. This gives the protein CASSRLAGNRETQYF.

About this clone itself: Other nucleotide sequences in the sample specify the same CDR3. V and J are TRBV5-1 and TRBJ2-3, with 7 bases lining up with TRBD1. The CDR3 totals 14 residues. The V segment lost 5 bases and the J segment 2 bases; nucleotides outside the gene matches: 5. The germline gives CDR1 SGHRS, CDR2 YFSETQ. In DNA, the CDR3 is TGCGCCAGCAGTCGGGACAGCTCCACAGATACGCAGTATTTT. Protein product: CASSRDSSTDTQYF.